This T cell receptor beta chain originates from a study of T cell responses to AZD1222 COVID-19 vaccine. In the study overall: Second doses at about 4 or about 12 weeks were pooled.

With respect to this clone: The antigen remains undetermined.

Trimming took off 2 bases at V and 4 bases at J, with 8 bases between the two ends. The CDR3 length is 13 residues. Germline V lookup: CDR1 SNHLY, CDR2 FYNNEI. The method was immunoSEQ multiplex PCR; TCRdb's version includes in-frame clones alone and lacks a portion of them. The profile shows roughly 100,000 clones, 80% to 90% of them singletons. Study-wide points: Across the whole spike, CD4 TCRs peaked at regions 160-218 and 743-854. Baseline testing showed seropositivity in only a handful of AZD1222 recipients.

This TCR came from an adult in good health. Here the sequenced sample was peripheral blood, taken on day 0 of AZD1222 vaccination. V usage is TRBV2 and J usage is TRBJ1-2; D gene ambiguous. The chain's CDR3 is CASSEKPAYGYTF. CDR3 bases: TGTGCCAGCAGTGAAAAGCCGGCCTATGGCTACACCTTC.